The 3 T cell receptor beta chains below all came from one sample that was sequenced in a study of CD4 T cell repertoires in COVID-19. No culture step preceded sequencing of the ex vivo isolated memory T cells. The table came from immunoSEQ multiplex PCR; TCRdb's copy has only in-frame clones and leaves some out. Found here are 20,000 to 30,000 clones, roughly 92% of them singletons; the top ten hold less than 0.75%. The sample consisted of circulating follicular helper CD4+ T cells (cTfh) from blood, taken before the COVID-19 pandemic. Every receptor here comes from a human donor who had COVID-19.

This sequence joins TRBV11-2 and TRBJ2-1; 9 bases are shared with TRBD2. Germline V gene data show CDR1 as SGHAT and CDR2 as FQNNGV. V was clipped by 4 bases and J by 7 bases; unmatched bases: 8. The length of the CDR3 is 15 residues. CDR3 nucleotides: TGTGCCAGCAGCTCGGGGACTAGCCTTTGGAATGAGCAGTTCTTC. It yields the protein CASSSGTSLWNEQFF.

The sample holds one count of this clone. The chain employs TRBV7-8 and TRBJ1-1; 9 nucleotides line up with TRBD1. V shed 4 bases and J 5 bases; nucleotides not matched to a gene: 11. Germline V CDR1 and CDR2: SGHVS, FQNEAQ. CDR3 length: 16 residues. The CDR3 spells CASSWPGQGPETEAFF. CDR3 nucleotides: TGTGCCAGCAGCTGGCCGGGACAGGGTCCTGAGACTGAAGCTTTCTTT.

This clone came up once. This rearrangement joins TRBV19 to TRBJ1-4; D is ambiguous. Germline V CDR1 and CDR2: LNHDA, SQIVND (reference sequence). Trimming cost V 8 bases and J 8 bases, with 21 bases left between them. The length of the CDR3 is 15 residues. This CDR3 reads CASAWSGQKREKLFF. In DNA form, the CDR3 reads TGTGCCAGTGCCTGGTCGGGTCAAAAGCGGGAAAAACTGTTTTTT.